This entry concerns a single T cell receptor (beta chain). The data belong to a study of blood T cell repertoires in COVID-19. Study background: Samples came from the United States, Italy and Spain, spanning acute and convalescent COVID-19. T cells, B-cell-depleted T cells, or PBMCs supplied cDNA or gDNA.

Germline V gene sequence: CDR1 GTSNPN, CDR2 SVGIG (reference sequence). The CDR3 has 12 amino acids. V gave up 2 bases and J gave up 3 bases, with 8 bases separating them. Enrollment of patients from Seattle took place during active infection, with longitudinal follow-up. Under the authors' procedure: Reference gene primer amplification gave estimated nucleated cell counts. Assay used: immunoSEQ multiplex PCR; TCRdb lists only in-frame clones, some missing. V and J calls and clone size are copied from that table; D and trimming were computed from the DNA. This table holds about 300,000 clones, approximately 91% found once.

Sequencing used peripheral blood. The rearrangement uses TRBV30 and TRBJ2-7; TRBD2 is a possible D gene (6 bases). The TCR sequence derives from a woman in her thirties with COVID-19, enrolled during active disease. As DNA, the CDR3 is TGTGCCTGGAGTTTGGGGGGCTACGAGCAGTACTTC. Its protein is CAWSLGGYEQYF.